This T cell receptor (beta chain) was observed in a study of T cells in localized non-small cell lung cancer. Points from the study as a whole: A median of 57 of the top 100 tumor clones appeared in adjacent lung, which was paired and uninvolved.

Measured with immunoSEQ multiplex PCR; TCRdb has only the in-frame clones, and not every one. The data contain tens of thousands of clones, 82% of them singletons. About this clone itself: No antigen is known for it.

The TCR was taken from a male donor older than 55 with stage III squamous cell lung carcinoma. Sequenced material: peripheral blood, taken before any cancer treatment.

CDR3 protein: CASSIGAAMNTEAFF. CDR3 sequence (DNA): TGTGCCAGTAGTATAGGGGCAGCCATGAACACTGAAGCTTTCTTT. V and J are TRBV19 and TRBJ1-1; D not resolved. This CDR3 has 15 amino acids. V was trimmed by 1 base and J by 0 bases, leaving 9 bases between them. CDR1 is LNHDA, CDR2 SQIVND, per germline (reference sequence).